The text below deals with one TCR beta chain. Its target is unknown. These data come from a study of Graves' ophthalmopathy and Graves' hyperthyroidism. Overall study results and limits: Blood contained most expanded thyroid clonotypes exceeding 0.001 frequency.

CDR1 and CDR2 (germline): MNHNS, SASEGT. V was clipped by 6 bases and J by 4 bases, with 18 bases between them. The CDR3 has 15 residues. Where ophthalmopathy was present, donors had moderate-to-severe activity, CAS ≥3, NOSPECS ≥4 and duration under 3 months. Orbital computed tomography and thyroid ultrasound, along with TRAb, serum thyroxine and clinical symptoms, underpinned diagnosis. Amplified material comprised TCR beta CDR3 regions derived from RNA transcripts. First-round RT-PCR relied on HTBI primers, and a second-round multiplex PCR came next. TCRdb called the multiplex PCR reads again in MiXCR, with one record for every CDR3 protein. The sample has about half a million distinct CDR3 sequences, around an eighth seen once.

This TCR derives from a woman in her twenties or thirties with Graves' ophthalmopathy. The chain uses TRBV6-1 and TRBJ2-5, with D perhaps matching TRBD2 (7 bases). The material sequenced was blood. In DNA, the CDR3 is TGTGCCAGCAGACCAGTCCCGGGGGGCGCAGAGACCCAGTACTTC. Translation gives CASRPVPGGAETQYF.